The 9 T cell receptor beta chains reported below all come from one sample, sequenced in a study of blood T cell repertoires in COVID-19. Assay: immunoSEQ multiplex PCR; the TCRdb copy retains only in-frame clones and omits some. The sample carries around 100,000 clones, approximately 79% recorded once. Source material: peripheral blood. The receptors here all came from a man between 65 and 80 years old with COVID-19, enrolled during active disease.

This chain connects TRBV19 to TRBJ2-1; 9 nucleotides match TRBD2. Per germline, CDR1 LNHDA and CDR2 SQIVND (reference sequence). The CDR3 runs 13 residues. Trimming took 3 bases from V and 7 from J; bases not matched to a gene: 1. Written as DNA, the CDR3 is TGTGCCAGTAGTATGCGGGGGGGGAATGAGCAGTTCTTC. Residues: CASSMRGGNEQFF.

The J gene is TRBJ2-1, the V gene TRBV5-8; 7 bases are a match to TRBD2. Per the germline V gene, CDR1 is SGHTS and CDR2 is YDEGEE. CDR3 length: 14 amino acids. Unmatched junction bases numbered 8, after V lost 2 bases and J lost 9 bases. The CDR3, as DNA: TGTGCCAGCAGCTTATATGATAGCGGGCTTGAGCAGTTCTTC. The encoded protein is CASSLYDSGLEQFF.

The chain uses TRBV9 and TRBJ2-7, with 7 nucleotides matching TRBD1. The germline V gene has CDR1 SGDLS and CDR2 YYNGEE. There are 12 residues in the CDR3. Trimming removed 3 bases from V and 7 bases from J; junction bases left unmatched: 4. CDR3 in DNA: TGTGCCAGCAGCGACGGACAGGCGGAGCAGTACTTC. Translation gives CASSDGQAEQYF.

The V and J genes are TRBV30 and TRBJ1-4; D unresolved. Germline V gene lookup returns CDR1 GTSNPN and CDR2 SVGIG (reference sequence). Trimming removed 3 bases at V and 5 bases at J, with 4 bases between. The CDR3 spans 11 residues. The CDR3 reads CAWSRNEKLFF. CDR3 bases: TGTGCCTGGAGCAGAAATGAAAAACTGTTTTTT.

The J gene is TRBJ2-3, the V gene TRBV27; a weak D match, TRBD2 (5 bases). Looked up from germline, CDR1 is MNHEY and CDR2 is SMNVEV (reference sequence). The CDR3 loop spans 17 amino acids. Trimming left V 2 bases short and J 2 bases short, with 17 bases between. DNA of the CDR3: TGTGCCAGCAGTTTAATGGGTTTTGGCGGGCTCACAGATACGCAGTATTTT. Protein: CASSLMGFGGLTDTQYF.

The rearrangement joins TRBV27 to TRBJ2-7, with 7 bases matching TRBD1. V lost 5 bases, J lost 1 base, and 17 bases stayed unmatched. The CDR3 has 18 amino acids. CDR1 is MNHEY and CDR2 is SMNVEV in the germline V gene (reference sequence). CDR3 protein: CASSPNLGGDSGSYEQYF. CDR3 coding DNA: TGTGCCAGCAGTCCTAACCTAGGTGGGGACAGTGGTTCCTACGAGCAGTACTTC.

The chain couples TRBV3-1 (or the pseudogene TRBV3-2) to TRBJ1-2; possible D gene TRBD1, 6 bases. V was cut by 2 bases and J by 4 bases, with 11 bases left in between. The CDR3 has 14 residues. CDR1 is LGHDT, CDR2 YNNKEL, per germline (reference sequence). This CDR3 reads CASSQLRGGYGYTF. DNA for the CDR3: TGTGCCAGCAGCCAACTCAGGGGCGGCTATGGCTACACCTTC.

The rearrangement links TRBV18 to TRBJ2-3; 9 bases map to TRBD1. The CDR3 runs 15 residues. Germline V gives CDR1 KGHSH, CDR2 LQKENI. The V gene end was trimmed by 4 bases and the J gene end by 0 bases; junction bases not matched to a gene: 2. The CDR3 sequence is CASSLGQGSTDTQYF. The DNA for the CDR3 is TGTGCCAGCTCACTGGGACAGGGCAGCACAGATACGCAGTATTTT.

The chain employs TRBV6-5 and TRBJ1-1; no reliable D call. Between the trimmed V and J ends, which lost 2 bases and 3 bases, there was a span of 10 bases. Germline-derived CDR1 and CDR2 are MNHEY and SVGAGI. The CDR3 has 14 amino acids. CDR3 DNA: TGTGCCAGCAGTTACCGCCCCCGCGACACTGAAGCTTTCTTT. This encodes CASSYRPRDTEAFF.